Given below is one T cell receptor beta chain in context. Antigen: not known. The identical CDR3 is also encoded by other nucleotide sequences in the sample. The data derive from a study of shared clonotypes between healthy human individuals. Study results and limitations: Compared with memory subsets, naive subsets generally had larger estimated richness.

There are 14 residues in the CDR3. Germline V gene sequence: CDR1 KGHSH, CDR2 LQKENI. Losses at the gene ends were 3 bases for V and 4 bases for J; bases not matched to a gene: 5. The data were produced by immunoSEQ multiplex PCR, yet TCRdb's version contains in-frame clones alone and is incomplete. Seen here are about 1.1 million clones, approximately 78% observed once, and the top ten hold roughly 0.65%. The TCR was taken from a man aged 18 to 30 in good health. Some clones in this sample may be carry-over from other donors' samples. This chain uses TRBV18 with TRBJ2-5; 7 nucleotides line up with TRBD2. Sample: memory CD4+ T cells from PBMCs. The sample's subset: CD45RA-negative fraction. CDR3 DNA: TGTGCCAGCTCACCGGGGACGGGGGGAGAGACCCAGTACTTC. It translates to CASSPGTGGETQYF.